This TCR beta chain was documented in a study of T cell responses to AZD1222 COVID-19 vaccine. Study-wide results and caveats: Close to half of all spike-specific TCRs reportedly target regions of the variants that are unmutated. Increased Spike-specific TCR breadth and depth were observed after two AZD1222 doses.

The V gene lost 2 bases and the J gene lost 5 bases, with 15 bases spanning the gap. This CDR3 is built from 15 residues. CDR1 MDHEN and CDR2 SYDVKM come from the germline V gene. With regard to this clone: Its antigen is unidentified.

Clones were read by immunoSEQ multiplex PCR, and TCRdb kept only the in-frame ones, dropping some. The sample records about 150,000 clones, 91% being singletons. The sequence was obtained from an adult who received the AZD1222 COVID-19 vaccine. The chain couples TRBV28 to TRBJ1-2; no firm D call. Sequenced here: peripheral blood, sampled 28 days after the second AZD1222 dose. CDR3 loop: CASSLVLAGKYGYTF. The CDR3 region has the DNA TGTGCCAGCAGTTTAGTTTTGGCAGGAAAGTATGGCTACACCTTC.